The entry that follows covers one T cell receptor (beta chain) sequence. The antigen it binds to is not known. No base-level quality is on record; no much larger clone is a single base apart. The protocol used for the library was the immunoSEQ multiplex PCR assay. For the multiplex PCR, a mixture combining 60 forward primers for TCR Vbeta segments and 13 reverse primers for TCR Jbeta segments was used. A multiplex PCR assay on genomic DNA amplified the CDR3 region of rearranged TCR beta genes. On the Illumina HiSeq System, the amplified TCR beta libraries were sequenced as 87-base-pair reads. In the authors' own workflow: A later analysis counted approximately 84 million unique TCR beta chains across the 550 to 750 repertoires, and 10 million to 11 million of these chains were shared by at least two donors. Raw reads were error-corrected and collapsed into unique sequences by a nearest-neighbor algorithm in which closely related sequences were merged to remove PCR and sequencing errors. Alignment of CDR3 sequences to IMGT reference sequences was used to assign V, D and J gene segments. Each retained sequence needed at least a six-nucleotide match to both a V gene segment and a J gene segment. A rearrangement counted as productive if the CDR3 had no stop codons and remained in frame with V and J, and every other rearrangement counted as non-productive. CDR3 was defined according to IMGT convention as the region running from the second conserved V-encoded cysteine to the conserved J-encoded phenylalanine. The earlier analysis of about 570 of the donors excluded any sequence lacking an unambiguous match to a single V gene segment. In an earlier analysis of approximately 500 of the donors, a V segment was called functional when productive rearrangements were above 56.7%, and segregating when the standard deviation between donors exceeded 5%. A statistical classification framework was developed to diagnose cytomegalovirus status using the catalog of TCR beta chain sequences. In a later analysis, V and J genes were assigned by comparing TCR nucleotide sequences against IMGT/GENE-DB human TR gene sequences. The TCRdist pipeline was used in a later analysis to assign CDR3 sequences and most-parsimonious VDJ recombination scenarios. In a later analysis, each TCR beta chain was defined by its CDR3 amino acid sequence together with its V-gene family, and reads lacking a unique V-gene family were excluded. A later analysis removed 592 highly shared, low-generation-probability nucleotide sequences to deal with suspected cross-contamination and a sequencing artifact. In a later analysis, a clonal expansion index was calculated for each public chain from normalized within-repertoire ranks of inferred template counts. A later analysis computed generation probabilities with a VDJ recombination model fitted to out-of-frame rearrangements, and checked the results against IGoR. In a later analysis, hypergeometric tests were used to score TCR-TCR, TCR-HLA and TCR-CMV co-occurrence, with a repertoire-size bias correction applied to TCR pairs. A later analysis estimated false discovery rates by permuting HLA or CMV assignments 20 times. In a later analysis, co-occurring TCRs were grouped using DBSCAN, and TCRdist sequence similarity was added for clustering within HLA-allele-positive subsets. Repertoires with fewer than 30,000 or more than 120,000 public chains were left out of co-occurrence clustering, as were about five repertoires with anomalous nucleotide sharing. TCRdb's version of the immuneACCESS table is confined to in-frame rearrangements and falls short of the full clone set. An unresolved V gene accounts for under half of the shortfall where checked; the remainder is of unknown origin. V, J and clone size are taken as reported in that table, and D and trimming were inferred from the DNA itself. The sample table holds over 150,000 clones, of which around 80% were seen once. The ten largest clones represent more than 3% of the sample.

The cohort comprised more than 550 healthy bone marrow donors. At the time of sampling, all cohort members were nominally healthy, though unrecorded immune exposures were likely present. The donor tested CMV seropositive, placing the donor among the 289 seropositive members of the cohort. A peripheral blood sample was provided by each donor, and peripheral blood mononuclear cells were used for TCR beta sequencing. The Qiagen DNeasy Blood Extraction Kit was used to extract genomic DNA from the blood cell samples. This sample is part of a study of cytomegalovirus exposure and HLA in healthy donors (TCRdb year 2017). Background on the whole study: In an earlier analysis of 587 of the donors, approximately 300 Gb of sequence data and about 110 million unique TCR beta sequences from 150 million to 200 million T cells were reported. Donor age, sex, ethnicity and CMV serostatus were compiled alongside the repertoire data. Every repertoire in the discovery cohort had been generated on one and the same sequencing platform. Using immunosequencing, the study profiled T cell repertoires from about 650 subjects and related those repertoires to cytomegalovirus serostatus. An early release covering 550 to 700 HLA-typed donors comprised 300 to 350 gigabases of sequencing data and tens of millions of unique TCR sequences. A later genetic analysis used genome-wide SNP genotypes for about 60% of the roughly 700 donors, treating that subset as a discovery cohort. To predict cytomegalovirus infection status, the study combined high-throughput TCR immunosequencing, statistical association of individual TCRs with disease status, and machine learning. Rather than using new phenotypic data, the later analysis identified candidate immune exposures from TCR beta sequences and from how often those sequences occurred across donors. Of the 300 to 450 genotyped donors, 75% to 85% were placed in the genetic ancestry cluster associated with self-reported Caucasian donors. An earlier analysis of roughly 600 of the donors used high-throughput TCR beta sequencing to judge whether each TCR beta V gene segment behaved as functional or pseudogenic. Because of strong linkage in the cohort, roughly five DR-DQ haplotypes were treated as single units for association and clustering. The aim of the study was to test whether cataloging public T cell receptors could identify signatures of past pathogen exposure. Both class I and class II loci were covered by HLA typing, at four-digit resolution. Typing coverage differed by locus: A, B, C, DRB1 and DQB1 were typed in about 620-630 donors, DQA1 in about 500, DPA1 in over 600, and DPB1 in approximately 450. A separate validation cohort of over a hundred different subjects was used in addition to the roughly 700-subject first cohort. A later analysis re-examined previously published TCR beta repertoires from 500 to 700 donors and added high-resolution HLA genotyping to investigate patterns of TCR occurrence. Among roughly 400 genotyped donors of the cohort, an average of approximately 240,000 unique TCR beta nucleotide sequences was sequenced per donor, of which 15% to 20% were non-productive. Broad study findings and their caveats: A group of highly shared sequence variants was considered likely to be a technical artifact of the sequencing pipeline. In a later analysis, most CMV-associated TCR beta chains were found to appear HLA-restricted, with HLA associations seemingly driven largely by CMV exposure. In an earlier analysis of around 600 of the donors, most TCR beta V segments were observed in productive rearrangements about 90% or about 30% of the time, broadly matching IMGT annotations. Most TCR sequences were seen in very few donors, while some public TCRs were found in many individuals. V-gene and J-gene trimming of TCR beta chains was associated with a missense DCLRE1C variant in a later genetic analysis, and the association was replicated in an independent cohort. A later genetic analysis reported fewer N-insertions in productive TCRs among donors in an Asian-associated ancestry cluster than the roughly 650-donor mean. The presence/absence analyses assumed that sequencing depth was roughly uniform across donors, and that assumption may not be true. According to a later analysis, TCR association rates differed among HLA loci, with DRB1 alleles showing the most associated TCRs and HLA-C alleles showing the fewest. A few of the identified cytomegalovirus-associated TCR beta chains were confirmed in vitro to be specific for cytomegalovirus antigens. The authors suggested that the approach could potentially be generalized to other disease states and immunological phenotypes. Some IMGT-functional V segments, including TRBV6-2 and TRBV6-3, could not be told apart with the 87-base-pair reads, so those segments were excluded. Because counts were too low, 15 to 20 rarely observed V segments, including chromosome 9 orphons, were left out of the earlier analysis of roughly 600 of the donors. A further reported finding was that TCR beta sequences accurately predicted the HLA-A and HLA-B alleles for most subjects in the first cohort. Linkage disequilibrium might explain the correlated functional status among segregating V segments, but an unknown experimental factor could not be ruled out. The study gave a list of about 150 TCR beta chains associated with cytomegalovirus. Because HLA typing was missing for some donors at each locus, association tests included only the typed subset. In a later analysis, 16,951 TCR beta sequences were associated with specific HLA alleles at a false discovery rate of 0.05. Several of the top co-occurrence clusters appeared to be linked to parvovirus B19, influenza, CMV and Epstein-Barr virus, according to a later analysis. In this cohort, only TCR beta chains were sequenced, and detectable features were limited by the absence of alpha or paired-chain data. In a later analysis, HLA-associated TCR beta chains showed more clonal expansion and lower generation probabilities than non-associated chains that were equally common. Cytomegalovirus status was reported to be diagnosed by the classifier with high specificity and sensitivity in both the original and validation cohorts. Strong co-occurrence of HLA alleles, especially DR and DQ, made assigning TCR associations to individual alleles difficult. The only immune exposure information available for the cohort was CMV serostatus.

Including the terminal cysteine and phenylalanine, the CDR3 comprises 17 residues. Here the CDR3 DNA is all that survives: 51 bases in frame from base 1. V is cut back by 1 base and J by 0 bases, with 7 bases in the junction unmatched. CDR1 WSHSY and CDR2 SAAADI are derived from the germline V gene. Sequencing input: PBMCs. This TCR came from a woman aged 55 to 70 in good health and CMV-seropositive. This chain is built from TRBV10-2 and TRBJ2-7; 9 middle bases align to TRBD2. Here the CDR3 is given as CASSEYLAGPSSYEQYF. The nucleotide sequence reads as follows: TGCGCCAGCAGTGAGTACCTAGCGGGGCCTAGCTCCTACGAGCAGTACTTC.